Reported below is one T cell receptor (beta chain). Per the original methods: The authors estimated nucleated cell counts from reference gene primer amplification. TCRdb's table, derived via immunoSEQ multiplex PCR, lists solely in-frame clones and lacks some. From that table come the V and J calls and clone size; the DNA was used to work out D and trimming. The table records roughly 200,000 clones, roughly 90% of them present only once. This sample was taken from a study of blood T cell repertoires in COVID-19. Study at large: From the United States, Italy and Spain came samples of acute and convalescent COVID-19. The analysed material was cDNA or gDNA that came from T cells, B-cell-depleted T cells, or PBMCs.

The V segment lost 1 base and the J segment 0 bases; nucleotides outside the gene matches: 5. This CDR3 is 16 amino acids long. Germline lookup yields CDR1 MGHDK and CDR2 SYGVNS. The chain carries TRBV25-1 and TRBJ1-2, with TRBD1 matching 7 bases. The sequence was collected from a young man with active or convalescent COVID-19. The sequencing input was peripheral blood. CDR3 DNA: TGTGCCAGCAGTGAATCGAGGGGGCCCACTAACTATGGCTACACCTTC. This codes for CASSESRGPTNYGYTF.